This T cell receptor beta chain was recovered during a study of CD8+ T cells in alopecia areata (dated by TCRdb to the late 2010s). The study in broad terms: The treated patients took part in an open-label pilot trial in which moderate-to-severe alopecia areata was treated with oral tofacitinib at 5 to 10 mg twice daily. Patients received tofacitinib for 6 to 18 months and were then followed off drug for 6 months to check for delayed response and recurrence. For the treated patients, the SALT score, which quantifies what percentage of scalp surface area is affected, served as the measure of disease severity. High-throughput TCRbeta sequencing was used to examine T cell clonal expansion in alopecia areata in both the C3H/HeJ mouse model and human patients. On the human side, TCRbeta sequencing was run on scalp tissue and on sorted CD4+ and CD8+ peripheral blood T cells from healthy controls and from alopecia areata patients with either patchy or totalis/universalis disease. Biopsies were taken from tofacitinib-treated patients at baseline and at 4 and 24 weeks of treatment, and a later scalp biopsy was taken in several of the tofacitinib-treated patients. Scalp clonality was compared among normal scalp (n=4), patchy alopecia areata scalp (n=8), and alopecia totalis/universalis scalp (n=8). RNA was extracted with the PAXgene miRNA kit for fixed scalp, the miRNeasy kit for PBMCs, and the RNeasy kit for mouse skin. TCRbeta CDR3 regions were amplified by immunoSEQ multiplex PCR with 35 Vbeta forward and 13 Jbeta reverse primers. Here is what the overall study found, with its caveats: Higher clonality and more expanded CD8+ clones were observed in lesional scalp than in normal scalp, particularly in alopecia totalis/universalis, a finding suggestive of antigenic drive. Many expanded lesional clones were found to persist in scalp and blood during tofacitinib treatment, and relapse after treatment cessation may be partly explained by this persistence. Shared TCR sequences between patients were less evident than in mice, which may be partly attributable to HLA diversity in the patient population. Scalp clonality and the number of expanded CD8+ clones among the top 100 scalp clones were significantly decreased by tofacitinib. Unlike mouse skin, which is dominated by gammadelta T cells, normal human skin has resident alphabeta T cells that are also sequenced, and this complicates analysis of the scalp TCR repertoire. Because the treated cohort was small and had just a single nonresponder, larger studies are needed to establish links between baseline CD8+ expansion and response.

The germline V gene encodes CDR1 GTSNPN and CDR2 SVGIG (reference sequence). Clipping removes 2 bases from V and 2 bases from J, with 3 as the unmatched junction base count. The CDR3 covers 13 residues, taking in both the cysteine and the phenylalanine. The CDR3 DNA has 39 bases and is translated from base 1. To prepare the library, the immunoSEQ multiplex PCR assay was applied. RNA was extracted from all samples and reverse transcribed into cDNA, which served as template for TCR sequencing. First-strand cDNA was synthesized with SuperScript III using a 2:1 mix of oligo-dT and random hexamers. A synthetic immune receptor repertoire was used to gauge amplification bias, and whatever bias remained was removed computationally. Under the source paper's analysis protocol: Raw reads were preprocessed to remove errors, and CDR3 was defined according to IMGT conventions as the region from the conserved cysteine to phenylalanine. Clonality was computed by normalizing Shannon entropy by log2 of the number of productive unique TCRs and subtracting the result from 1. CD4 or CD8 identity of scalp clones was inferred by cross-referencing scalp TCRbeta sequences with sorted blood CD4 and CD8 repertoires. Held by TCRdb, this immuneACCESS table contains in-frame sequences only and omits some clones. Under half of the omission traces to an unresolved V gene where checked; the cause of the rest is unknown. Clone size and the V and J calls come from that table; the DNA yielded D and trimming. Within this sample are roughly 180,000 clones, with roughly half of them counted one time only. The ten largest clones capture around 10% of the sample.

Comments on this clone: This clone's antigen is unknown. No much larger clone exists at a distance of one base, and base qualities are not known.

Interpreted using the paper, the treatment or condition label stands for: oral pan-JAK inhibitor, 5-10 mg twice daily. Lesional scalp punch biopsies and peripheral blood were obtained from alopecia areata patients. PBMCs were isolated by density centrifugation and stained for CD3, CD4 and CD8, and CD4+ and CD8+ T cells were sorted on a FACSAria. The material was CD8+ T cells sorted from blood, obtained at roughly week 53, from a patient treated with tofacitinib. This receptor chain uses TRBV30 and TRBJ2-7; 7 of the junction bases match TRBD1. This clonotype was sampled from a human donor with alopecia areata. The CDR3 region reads CAWSTGEPYEQYF. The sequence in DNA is TGTGCCTGGAGTACAGGGGAACCCTACGAGCAGTACTTC.